The present TCR beta chain was sequenced within a study of CD8 T cells in ankylosing spondylitis. CDR1 is MDHEN and CDR2 is SYDVKM in the germline V gene. This CDR3 spans 15 amino acids. Trimming cost V 6 bases and J 4 bases; bases outside gene matches: 11. Construction of TCR beta libraries was performed using quantitative 5'-RACE with molecular barcodes. TCRdb re-called the 5' RACE reads with MiXCR, one entry per CDR3 protein. The sample yields under 200,000 distinct CDR3 sequences, under 14% seen once. This clonotype was seen a few times. Its specificity is not known. General study findings and limits: Past studies reported some motif variants in reactive arthritis synovial fluid and blood. A motif in TCR beta, a set of eight highly homologous variants, appeared characteristic of ankylosing spondylitis blood. Reports say disease-linked clones showed up significantly more in matched ankylosing spondylitis synovial fluid.

This receptor was obtained from a male donor with ankylosing spondylitis or in good health (not recorded which). The specimen was blood, either unsorted or a sorted T cell fraction (not recorded which). The rearrangement uses TRBV28 and TRBJ1-2, with 7 bases matching TRBD1. The CDR3 DNA is TGTGCCAGCAGCGGAGGGGACAGCCTGCCCTATGGCTACACCTTC. Translating gives CASSGGDSLPYGYTF.